The 28 T cell receptor beta chains presented below share a single source sample, sequenced in a study of T cell responses to AZD1222 COVID-19 vaccine. Produced via immunoSEQ multiplex PCR; TCRdb's table is partial and in-frame only. The table has about 210,000 clones, roughly 92% seen once. The sample here was peripheral blood, taken on day 0 of AZD1222 vaccination. The receptors stem from an adult in good health.

The rearrangement joins TRBV19 to TRBJ1-4; 8 bases agree with TRBD1. J was trimmed by 8 bases and V by 5 bases; bases with no gene match: 7. Germline CDR1 reads LNHDA; CDR2 reads SQIVND (reference sequence). This CDR3 comprises 14 residues. CDR3 region: CASSARTGLEKLFF. The CDR3 bases are TGTGCCAGTAGTGCGCGGACAGGGCTCGAAAAACTGTTTTTT.

The rearrangement uses TRBV15 and TRBJ2-7, with 9 positions matching TRBD1. The ends lost 2 bases at V and 5 bases at J; junction bases unmatched: 4. From germline, CDR1 is LNHNV and CDR2 YYDKDF (reference sequence). CDR3 length: 14 amino acids. For the CDR3, the DNA is TGTGCCACCAGCAGACGGGACAGGGTCGACGAGCAGTACTTC. It specifies CATSRRDRVDEQYF.

The gene calls are TRBV28 and TRBJ2-2; TRBD2 is a possible D gene (7 bases). Germline V lookup: CDR1 MDHEN, CDR2 SYDVKM. Deletions cut 4 bases from V and 2 bases from J, with 14 bases between. The CDR3 has 16 amino acids. CDR3 protein: CASSSGGQLNTGELFF. For the CDR3, the DNA is TGTGCCAGCAGTTCCGGGGGGCAGCTCAACACCGGGGAGCTGTTTTTT. The full variable domain, its missing parts supplied by reference TRBV28 and TRBJ2-2, is DVKVTQSSRYLVKRTGEKVFLECVQDMDHENMFWYRQDPGLGLRLIYFSYDVKMKEKGDIPEGYSVSREKKERFSLILESASTNQTSMYLCASSSGGQLNTGELFFGEGSRLTVL.

V is TRBV2 and J is TRBJ2-7; D call uncertain. The germline gives CDR1 SNHLY, CDR2 FYNNEI. The CDR3 contains 11 residues. The V gene lost 5 bases and the J gene lost 3 bases, with 5 bases spanning the gap. The CDR3 spells CASSTSYEQYF. CDR3 coding DNA: TGTGCCAGCAGTACCAGCTACGAGCAGTACTTC.

This sequence joins TRBV3-1 (or the pseudogene TRBV3-2) and TRBJ1-2; D not resolved. The germline CDR1 and CDR2 sequences are LGHDT and YNNKEL (reference sequence). The CDR3 spans 12 residues. V shed 5 bases and J shed 7 bases, with 11 bases lying between them. The CDR3 region has the DNA TGTGCCAGCAGCTCGGCGGTACTTGGCTACACCTTC. Its protein is CASSSAVLGYTF.

This sequence joins TRBV29-1 and TRBJ2-7, with D perhaps being TRBD1 or TRBD2 (5 bases each). Per the germline V gene, CDR1 is SQVTM and CDR2 is ANQGSEA. The V end was cut by 5 bases, the J end by 5 bases, with 22 bases between. This CDR3 has 15 amino acids. The CDR3 sequence: CSVSRDGDEWDEQYF. The CDR3 coding sequence is TGCAGCGTTTCTAGGGACGGGGATGAGTGGGACGAGCAGTACTTC.

This chain uses TRBV9 with TRBJ2-5; maybe TRBD1 (6 bases). V was trimmed by 4 bases and J by 2 bases, leaving 15 bases between them. The length of the CDR3 is 15 residues. Looked up from germline, CDR1 is SGDLS and CDR2 is YYNGEE. CDR3 amino acids: CASSFDQGRQETQYF. CDR3 DNA: TGTGCCAGCAGCTTCGACCAGGGGCGTCAAGAGACCCAGTACTTC.

V and J are TRBV7-2 and TRBJ1-5; perhaps TRBD1 as D (5 bases). The CDR3 runs 15 residues. The germline V gene encodes CDR1 SGHTA and CDR2 FQGNSA. V lost 3 bases, J lost 7 bases, and 16 bases lay in between. CDR3 region: CASSLVWGPKQPQHF. The CDR3 DNA sequence: TGTGCCAGCAGCTTGGTCTGGGGACCTAAGCAGCCCCAGCATTTT. The entire variable domain, with the rest obtained from reference TRBV7-2 and TRBJ1-5, is as follows: GAGVSQSPSNKVTEKGKDVELRCDPISGHTALYWYRQSLGQGLEFLIYFQGNSAPDKSGLPSDRFSAERTGGSVSTLTIQRTQQEDSAVYLCASSLVWGPKQPQHFGDGTRLSIL.

The chain links TRBV19 to TRBJ1-1; the D gene is possibly TRBD1 (6 bases). The CDR3 has 14 residues. Trimming pared 6 bases from V and 4 bases from J, leaving 15 bases between. Germline V gene sequence: CDR1 LNHDA, CDR2 SQIVND (reference sequence). The CDR3, as DNA: TGTGCCAGTAGCGGGCAGGGAGGGGGCACTGAAGCTTTCTTT. As protein: CASSGQGGGTEAFF.

V is TRBV5-5 and J is TRBJ2-5, with 10 bases aligning to TRBD1. The CDR3 totals 16 residues. Germline values: CDR1 SGHKS, CDR2 YYEKEE (reference sequence). The V segment lost 4 bases and the J segment 1 base; nucleotides outside the gene matches: 7. The CDR3 DNA reads as TGTGCCAGCAGCCTAGGACAGGGGGTAGGCCAAGAGACCCAGTACTTC. The encoded protein is CASSLGQGVGQETQYF.

The V call is TRBV6-1, the J call TRBJ2-7; D is possibly TRBD2 (7 bases). This CDR3 region has 14 residues. V was cut by 8 bases and J by 0 bases, with 14 bases left in between. The germline V gene encodes CDR1 MNHNS and CDR2 SASEGT. The CDR3 DNA reads TGTGCCAGCGAGGGGGGGGCCCACTCCTACGAGCAGTACTTC. This gives the protein CASEGGAHSYEQYF.

This rearrangement joins TRBV27 to TRBJ2-3; D remains unclear. The CDR3 contains 16 residues. V gave up 3 bases and J gave up 3 bases, with 16 bases separating them. Per the germline V gene, CDR1 is MNHEY and CDR2 is SMNVEV (reference sequence). As DNA, the CDR3 is TGTGCCAGCAGTTTCATGGGATCGAGCCGAACAGATACGCAGTATTTT. This encodes CASSFMGSSRTDTQYF.

V usage is TRBV6-6 and J usage is TRBJ1-1; D unclear. The CDR3 runs to 13 residues. V gave up 6 bases and J gave up 4 bases, with 12 bases separating them. The germline V gene has CDR1 MNHNY and CDR2 SVGAGI (reference sequence). The CDR3, as DNA: TGTGCCAGCAGCCGAGGGATCGGCACTGAAGCTTTCTTT. This sequence encodes CASSRGIGTEAFF.

The chain combines TRBV12-3 or TRBV12-4 with TRBJ2-7; D possibly corresponds to TRBD1 (5 bases). CDR3 length: 13 amino acids. The ends were cut back, 2 bases at V and 2 bases at J, with 7 bases in the middle. The CDR3 loop is CASSLLGAYEQYF. As DNA, the CDR3 is TGTGCCAGCAGTTTATTAGGGGCCTACGAGCAGTACTTC.

This chain joins TRBV5-8 and TRBJ2-3, with D perhaps matching TRBD1 (6 bases). This CDR3 contains 14 residues. Trimming removed 4 bases from V and 0 bases from J, with 9 bases in between. Germline values: CDR1 SGHTS, CDR2 YDEGEE. The DNA of the CDR3 is TGTGCCAGCAGCCCTGACAGGAGCACAGATACGCAGTATTTT. The encoded protein is CASSPDRSTDTQYF.

This rearrangement joins TRBV19 to TRBJ1-1; unclear D gene. The CDR3 spans 11 residues. Germline values: CDR1 LNHDA, CDR2 SQIVND (reference sequence). Trimming removed 0 bases at V and 4 bases at J, with 0 bases between. The CDR3 protein is CASSIDTEAFF. The CDR3 DNA reads as TGTGCCAGTAGTATAGACACTGAAGCTTTCTTT.

V usage is TRBV12-3 or TRBV12-4 and J usage is TRBJ1-1; D perhaps matches TRBD1 (6 bases). Deletions cut 2 bases from V and 10 bases from J, with 8 bases between. The CDR3 is made up of 11 amino acids. This CDR3 is CASSLYRAAFF. CDR3 nucleotides: TGTGCCAGCAGTTTATACAGGGCAGCTTTCTTT.

This sequence joins TRBV12-3 or TRBV12-4 and TRBJ1-5; unclear D gene. The CDR3 covers 13 residues. The germline V and J ends were trimmed by 8 bases and 0 bases, with 8 bases remaining between them. CDR3 coding DNA: TGTGCCAGCTCCGACATTAGCAATCAGCCCCAGCATTTT. As protein: CASSDISNQPQHF.

The V gene is TRBV5-1, the J gene TRBJ1-6; 7 bases agree with TRBD1. The CDR3 is 15 amino acids. V lost 7 bases to trimming and J lost 4 bases; unmatched junction nucleotides: 8. Per the germline V gene, CDR1 is SGHRS and CDR2 is YFSETQ. CDR3: CASSPSGQYNSPLHF. CDR3 nucleotides: TGCGCCAGCTCCCCCTCGGGACAGTATAATTCACCCCTCCACTTT.

The rearrangement links TRBV18 to TRBJ1-3; weak D call: TRBD1 (6 bases). Germline CDR1 is KGHSH and CDR2 is LQKENI. There are 17 residues in the CDR3. The V end lost 3 bases, the J end lost 0 bases, and 15 bases lay between the germline ends. The CDR3 protein is CASSPRTASSSGNTIYF. CDR3 nucleotide sequence: TGTGCCAGCTCACCGAGGACAGCCTCGAGCTCTGGAAACACCATATATTTT.

The chain links TRBV19 to TRBJ1-5, with TRBD1 identical over 8 bases. Per the germline V gene, CDR1 is LNHDA and CDR2 is SQIVND (reference sequence). The V gene end was trimmed by 11 bases and the J gene end by 7 bases; junction bases not matched to a gene: 13. The CDR3 totals 14 residues. The CDR3 DNA reads as TGTGCCTCTTCCGGAACAGGGGGTGGACAGCCCCAGCATTTT. Translation gives CASSGTGGGQPQHF.

This clone occurred once. CDR3 coding DNA: TGTGCCAGTAGAAAGGGGATGCCCACAGATACGCAGTATTTT. Amino acid sequence: CASRKGMPTDTQYF. The chain combines TRBV19 with TRBJ2-3; D is perhaps TRBD1 (5 bases). The CDR3 runs to 14 residues. Germline V gene data show CDR1 as LNHDA and CDR2 as SQIVND (reference sequence). V lost 6 bases and J 2 bases, leaving 12 bases between the germline ends. Variable domain in full (rest from reference TRBV19 and TRBJ2-3): DGGITQSPKYLFRKEGQNVTLSCEQNLNHDAMYWYRQDPGQGLRLIYYSQIVNDFQKGDIAEGYSVSREKKESFPLTVTSAQKNPTAFYLCASRKGMPTDTQYFGPGTRLTVL.

This clone was recorded only once. The V call is TRBV6-1, the J call TRBJ1-5; D not resolved. The V gene lost 1 base and the J gene lost 6 bases, with 7 bases spanning the gap. This CDR3 spans 13 amino acids. Germline CDR1 and CDR2: MNHNS and SASEGT. The CDR3 sequence: CASSEEPLQPQHF. The CDR3 DNA is TGTGCCAGCAGTGAAGAGCCGCTTCAGCCCCAGCATTTT.

The V and J genes are TRBV30 and TRBJ2-7, with D possibly called TRBD1 or TRBD2 (5 bases each). In germline, CDR1 is GTSNPN, CDR2 SVGIG (reference sequence). The CDR3 loop spans 11 amino acids. V lost 5 bases and J 5 bases, leaving 10 bases between the germline ends. The CDR3 bases are TGTGCCTGGGCCCGGGGCCACGAGCAGTACTTC. Residues: CAWARGHEQYF.

V usage is TRBV7-2 and J usage is TRBJ1-3, with unresolved D. Trimming shortened V by 5 bases and J by 0 bases, and 8 bases separated the two germline ends. The V gene's germline CDR1 is SGHTA and CDR2 FQGNSA. This CDR3 is 14 amino acids long. CDR3 protein: CASSTTGSGNTIYF. For the CDR3, the DNA is TGTGCCAGCAGCACTACTGGCTCTGGAAACACCATATATTTT.

V gene TRBV19 combines with J gene TRBJ1-1; D ambiguous. V lost 1 base to trimming and J lost 3 bases, with 15 bases between them. The CDR3 is made up of 16 amino acids. Germline CDR1 LNHDA, CDR2 SQIVND (reference sequence). CDR3 residues: CASSIGRAPWDTEAFF. The CDR3 coding sequence is TGTGCCAGTAGTATAGGGCGAGCCCCCTGGGACACTGAAGCTTTCTTT.

This clone has only a few counts. The genes are TRBV5-8 and TRBJ1-6, with no clear D. From germline, CDR1 is SGHTS and CDR2 YDEGEE. V dropped 0 bases and J dropped 8 bases, with 12 bases sitting between them. The CDR3 runs to 15 residues. The CDR3 is CASSLALVIDSPLHF. The CDR3 DNA is TGTGCCAGCAGCTTGGCGCTCGTGATCGATTCACCCCTCCACTTT.

The chain uses TRBV4-2 and TRBJ1-3, with D possibly being TRBD1 (6 bases). Germline assignment: CDR1 LGHNA and CDR2 YNFKEQ. Trimming removed 4 bases at V and 0 bases at J, with 25 bases between. The CDR3 is 20 residues long. CDR3 sequence (DNA): TGTGCCAGCAGCCTTCGGGGAAACACAGGGTCTGAGGCCTCTGGAAACACCATATATTTT. This gives the protein CASSLRGNTGSEASGNTIYF.